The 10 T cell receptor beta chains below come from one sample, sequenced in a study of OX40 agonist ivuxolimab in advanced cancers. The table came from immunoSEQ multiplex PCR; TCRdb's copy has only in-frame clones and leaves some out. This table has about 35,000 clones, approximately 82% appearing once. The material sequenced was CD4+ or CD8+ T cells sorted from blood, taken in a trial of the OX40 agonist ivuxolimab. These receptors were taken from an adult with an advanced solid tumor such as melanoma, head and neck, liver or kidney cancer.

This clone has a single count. CDR3 protein: CASGENSNQPQHF. In DNA, the CDR3 is TGTGCCAGCGGGGAAAATAGCAATCAGCCCCAGCATTTT. The chain couples TRBV28 to TRBJ1-5; D is undetermined. Germline loops: CDR1 MDHEN, CDR2 SYDVKM. The CDR3 is 13 amino acids. Trimming pared 8 bases from V and 0 bases from J, leaving 8 bases between.

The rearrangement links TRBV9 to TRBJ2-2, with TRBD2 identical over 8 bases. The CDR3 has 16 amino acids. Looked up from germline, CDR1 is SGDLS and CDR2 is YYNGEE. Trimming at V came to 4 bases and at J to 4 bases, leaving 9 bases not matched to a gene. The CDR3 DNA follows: TGTGCCAGCAGCACCCGGGAGCGGGAGTTCACCGGGGAGCTGTTTTTT. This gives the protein CASSTREREFTGELFF.

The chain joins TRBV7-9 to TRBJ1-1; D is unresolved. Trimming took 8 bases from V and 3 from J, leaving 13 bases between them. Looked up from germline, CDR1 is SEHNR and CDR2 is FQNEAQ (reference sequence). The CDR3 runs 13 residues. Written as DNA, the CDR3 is TGTGCCAGCGGCAACAGCGAATACACTGAAGCTTTCTTT. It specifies CASGNSEYTEAFF.

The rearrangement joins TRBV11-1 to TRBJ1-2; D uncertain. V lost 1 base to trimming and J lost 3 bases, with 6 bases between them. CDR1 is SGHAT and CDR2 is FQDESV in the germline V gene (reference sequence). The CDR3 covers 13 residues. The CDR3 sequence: CASSLVEDYGYTF. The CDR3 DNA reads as TGTGCCAGCAGCTTAGTTGAGGACTATGGCTACACCTTC.

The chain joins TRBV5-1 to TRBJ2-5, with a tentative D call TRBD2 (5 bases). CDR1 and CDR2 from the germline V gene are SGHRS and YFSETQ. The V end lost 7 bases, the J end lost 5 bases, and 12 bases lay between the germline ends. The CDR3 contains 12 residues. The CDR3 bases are TGCGCCAGCGCAGGAGAGGGCGAGACCCAGTACTTC. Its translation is CASAGEGETQYF.

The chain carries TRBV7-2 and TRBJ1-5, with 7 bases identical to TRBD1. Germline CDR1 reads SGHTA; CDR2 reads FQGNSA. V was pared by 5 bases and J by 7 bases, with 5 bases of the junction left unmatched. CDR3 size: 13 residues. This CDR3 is CASSGTGEQPQHF. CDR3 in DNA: TGTGCCAGCAGCGGAACAGGGGAGCAGCCCCAGCATTTT.

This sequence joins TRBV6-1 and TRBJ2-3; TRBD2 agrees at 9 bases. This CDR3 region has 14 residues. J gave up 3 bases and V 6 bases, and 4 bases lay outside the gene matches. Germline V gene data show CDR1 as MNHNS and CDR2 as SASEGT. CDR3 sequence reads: CASRAGGPTDTQYF. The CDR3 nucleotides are TGTGCCAGCAGGGCGGGGGGGCCAACAGATACGCAGTATTTT.

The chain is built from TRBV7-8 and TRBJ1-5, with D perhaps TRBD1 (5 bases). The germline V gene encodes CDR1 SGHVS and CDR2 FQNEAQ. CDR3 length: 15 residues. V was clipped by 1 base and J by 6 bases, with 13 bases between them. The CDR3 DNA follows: TGTGCCAGCAGCTTAGACGAGCAGGGCGGTCAGCCCCAGCATTTT. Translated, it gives CASSLDEQGGQPQHF.

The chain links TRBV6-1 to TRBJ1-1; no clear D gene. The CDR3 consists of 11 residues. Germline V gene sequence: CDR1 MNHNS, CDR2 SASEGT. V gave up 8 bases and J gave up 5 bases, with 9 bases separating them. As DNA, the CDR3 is TGTGCCAGCGCTGGAGGTACTGAAGCTTTCTTT. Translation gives CASAGGTEAFF.

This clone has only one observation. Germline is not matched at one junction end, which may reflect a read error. The CDR3 sequence is CASRDGTEELFF. CDR3 DNA: TGCGCCAGCAGGGACGGCACCGAGGAGCTGTTTTTT. This chain links TRBV5-1 with TRBJ2-2; D is unclear. Germline V gene lookup returns CDR1 SGHRS and CDR2 YFSETQ. The CDR3 length is 12 residues.